The sequence of this T cell receptor (beta chain) was determined in a study of T cells in Graves' hyperthyroidism and ophthalmopathy (dated by TCRdb to between 2018 and 2020). About the investigation overall: Peripheral blood samples were taken at the time of initial diagnosis, prior to any treatment. TCR V-J signatures able to tell the groups apart were searched for in a discovery cohort of 100 or so patients, of whom 40 to 45 had Graves' ophthalmopathy and about 60 had stable Graves' hyperthyroidism. An independent validation cohort of under 20 hyperthyroidism patients and about 16 patients who later progressed to ophthalmopathy tested prospective prediction of ophthalmopathy. The roughly 100 discovery patients were randomly divided into training and test sets at a 7:3 ratio. Thyroid tissue and blood T-cell repertoires from six or seven Graves' hyperthyroidism patients were also compared in the study. After sampling, hyperthyroidism patients received methimazole starting at 30 mg daily, and ophthalmopathy patients received high-dose intravenous methylprednisolone. TCR Vbeta CDR3 sequencing of 120 to 150 peripheral blood samples (over 40 ophthalmopathy, about 75 hyperthyroidism and roughly 17 progressor patients) is reported in the paper. Here is what the overall study found, with its caveats: Sample size was not statistically predetermined, and blinding of investigators to group allocation was not performed. Most expanded thyroid clonotypes (frequency above 0.001) were also found in blood, which suggests that blood repertoires may mirror thyroid immune responses. In validation, the model predicted progression to ophthalmopathy with over 65% sensitivity and approximately 72% specificity, a median of about six months before onset. Ophthalmopathy was separated from stable hyperthyroidism by a 13 V-J signature model, with approximately 85% sensitivity and about 84% specificity obtained in cross-validation and 80%/75% obtained in testing.

Stable Graves' hyperthyroidism was defined as no progression to ophthalmopathy during 18 months of follow-up. Hyperthyroidism patients were aged 18 to 65 years and newly diagnosed, with disease duration of less than 2 months. Any patient with an uncontrolled infection, another autoimmune disease, pregnancy or lactation was excluded. Diagnoses relied on clinical symptoms, serum thyroxine and TRAb, thyroid ultrasound and orbital computed tomography. PBMCs were isolated from about 10 ml of fresh peripheral blood by Ficoll-Paque density gradient centrifugation. Total RNA was extracted with Trizol reagent, and quality was checked on an Agilent 2100 Bioanalyzer. Amplification of TCR beta CDR3 regions was carried out from RNA transcripts. The first round of RT-PCR for the TCR CDR3 was performed with the HTBI primer set and the Qiagen OneStep RT-PCR kit. The libraries were constructed in a second round of multiplex PCR and then size-selected and purified. The libraries were sequenced on an Illumina HiSeq2000 using paired-end 100 bp reads. The paper's processing steps were these. SOAPnuke was used to process the raw data, throwing out any read that contained adapters or uncalled bases, had a mean Phred below 15, or lacked an exact constant-primer or identifier match. High-quality paired reads were merged using COPE v1.2.5, and each unique nucleotide sequence was defined as a clonotype. MiTCR v1.1 was used to align the clonotypes against IMGT TRBV, TRBD and TRBJ reference segments. Only V-J combinations with frequency above 0.0001, covering 99.2% of repertoires, were analysed. A TCS score was defined as the ratio of F50 (clonal expansion) to E x V (chaos), with BLOSUM62-based TCRdist applied between CDR3 peptides within each V-J. Welch's t-statistics and random forest reduced 514 V-J features to fewer than 15, which were used in a naive Bayes classifier (R e1071). Using fastp at Q25 and MiXCR, TCRdb reprocessed the public reads and kept productive beta chains. Here each entry gathers all rows of one CDR3 protein and keeps the most common genes and DNA. These V and J calls originate from TCRdb's pipeline instead of the authors' own analysis. This sample holds around 420,000 distinct CDR3 sequences; approximately 15% were observed only once. The ten largest make up around an eighth of the sample.

In regard to this clonotype: The target of this receptor is not known. No clone much larger than this one lies a single base away; base qualities are absent.

The junction shows trimming of 1 base on V and 7 bases on J, and the gene matches do not reach 12 bases of it. Via the germline V gene, CDR1 is LGHNA and CDR2 YSLEER. Measured from the cysteine to the phenylalanine, the CDR3 is 17 residues long. This entry keeps only the CDR3 DNA: 51 bases, framed from base 1. The sample was blood. Recombination connected TRBV4-3 to TRBJ2-1, with 8 bases aligning to TRBD1. The clonotype originates from a woman aged 18-35 years with Graves' hyperthyroidism. DNA sequence: TGCGCCAGCAGCCAAGGAGGTCCCGGGACAGGCGGGAATGAGCAGTTCTTC. This translates into CASSQGGPGTGGNEQFF.